The 21 T cell receptor beta chains in this list originate from one sample, sequenced in a study of T cells after yellow fever vaccination. TCRdb reprocessed the 5' RACE reads with MiXCR, giving one entry per CDR3 protein. This sample has just over 300,000 distinct CDR3 sequences, with around 3.9% found just once. Sequenced material: PBMCs, taken on the day of the yellow fever booster vaccination. These receptors all stem from a man aged 18 to 30 who received the YFV17D yellow fever vaccine.

The V gene is TRBV19, the J gene TRBJ1-4, with D perhaps matching TRBD1 (6 bases). V lost 7 bases and J 6 bases, leaving 21 bases between the germline ends. Per the germline V gene, CDR1 is LNHDA and CDR2 is SQIVND (reference sequence). The CDR3 totals 16 residues. Here the CDR3 DNA reads TGTGCCAGTAATCCGGACGGACGGACAGCGTATGAAAAACTGTTTTTT. This encodes CASNPDGRTAYEKLFF.

This clonotype was counted ten times or more. The chain joins TRBV18 to TRBJ2-5; D is unclear. The CDR3 length is 14 residues. In germline, CDR1 is KGHSH, CDR2 LQKENI. Trimming stripped 3 bases from V and 4 bases from J, with 12 bases between. In nucleotides, the CDR3 is TGTGCCAGCTCACCGAACGAACCCCCAGAGACCCAGTACTTC. The encoded protein is CASSPNEPPETQYF.

This clonotype was picked up a small number of times. This rearrangement joins TRBV5-4 to TRBJ2-3; TRBD2 is a possible D gene (5 bases). The CDR3 is 16 amino acids. Looked up from germline, CDR1 is SGHNT and CDR2 is YYREEE (reference sequence). V dropped 3 bases and J dropped 0 bases, with 14 bases sitting between them. The CDR3 here is CASSSPGYSSTDTQYF. CDR3 nucleotide sequence: TGTGCCAGCAGCTCTCCGGGATATTCTAGCACAGATACGCAGTATTTT.

This clonotype was seen ten or more times. This chain links TRBV11-3 with TRBJ1-1; D ambiguous. This CDR3 is 13 amino acids long. Deletions cut 1 base from V and 1 base from J, with 4 bases between. Germline V gives CDR1 SGHNT, CDR2 YENEEA. CDR3 sequence reads: CASSLGENTEAFF. CDR3 sequence (DNA): TGTGCCAGCAGCTTAGGAGAGAACACTGAAGCTTTCTTT.

This clonotype was seen more than once but under ten times. Since no conserved phenylalanine or tryptophan closes the CDR3, a read error is the likely cause. V and J are TRBV20-1 and TRBJ2-5; 7 bases are shared with TRBD1. Germline CDR1 DFQATT, CDR2 SNEGSKA (reference sequence). J lost 5 bases, V lost 6 bases, and 15 bases had no gene match. The CDR3 has 15 residues. The CDR3 sequence is CSAQRRTGRMETQYS. The CDR3 DNA reads as TGCAGTGCCCAAAGACGGACAGGAAGAATGGAGACCCAGTACTCC.

This clonotype was counted at least ten times. The chain couples TRBV4-2 to TRBJ2-2; TRBD2 matches 8 bases. The J segment lost 4 bases and the V segment lost 0 bases, leaving 4 bases of the junction unmatched. Germline V gene sequence: CDR1 LGHNA, CDR2 YNFKEQ. CDR3 length: 16 residues. CDR3 region: CASSQDPGGATGELFF. The CDR3 DNA reads as TGTGCCAGCAGCCAAGATCCGGGGGGGGCCACCGGGGAGCTGTTTTTT.

This clonotype showed up just a few times. The CDR3: CASSFWWANYGYTF. As DNA, the CDR3 is TGCGCCAGCAGCTTCTGGTGGGCTAACTATGGCTACACCTTC. The chain employs TRBV5-1 and TRBJ1-2, with D unclear. The CDR3 spans 14 residues. The V end was cut by 2 bases, the J end by 0 bases, with 8 bases between. Germline V gives CDR1 SGHRS, CDR2 YFSETQ.

This clonotype has a handful of counts. V gene TRBV4-2 combines with J gene TRBJ2-5, with 7 nucleotides matching TRBD1. Germline V CDR1 and CDR2: LGHNA, YNFKEQ. The junction had 6 bases not matched to a gene; V was cut back by 4 bases and J by 1 base. This CDR3 has 15 residues. In DNA, the CDR3 is TGTGCCAGCAGCCTTTGGGACAGCCTCCAAGAGACCCAGTACTTC. Translated: CASSLWDSLQETQYF.

In this sample, this clonotype turned up a few times. The V call is TRBV12-3 or TRBV12-4, the J call TRBJ2-3, with D perhaps given as TRBD1 or TRBD2 (5 bases each). V lost 4 bases, J lost 4 bases, and 15 bases lay in between. This CDR3 spans 15 amino acids. CDR3 DNA: TGTGCCAGCAGTTCCACGGGGCGAAGGGCAGATACGCAGTATTTT. It is translated as CASSSTGRRADTQYF.

This clonotype was seen ten or more times. This chain uses TRBV6-6 with TRBJ2-1, with TRBD2 matching 10 bases. V dropped 7 bases and J dropped 7; count of bases not matched to a gene: 10. CDR1 is MNHNY, CDR2 SVGAGI, per germline (reference sequence). This CDR3 has 15 residues. The CDR3 DNA is TGTGCCAGCATAGCGGGGGGCATCGGCAGGAATGAGCAGTTCTTC. Protein product: CASIAGGIGRNEQFF.

The sample holds many counts of this clonotype. The V and J genes are TRBV5-6 and TRBJ2-2; possibly TRBD1 or TRBD2 for D (5 bases each). The germline CDR1 and CDR2 sequences are SGHDT and YYEEEE. Trimming removed 4 bases from V and 0 bases from J, with 7 bases in between. The CDR3 sequence is 14 residues long. The CDR3 nucleotides are TGTGCCAGCAGCGGGGGTCCGAACACCGGGGAGCTGTTTTTT. Its translation is CASSGGPNTGELFF.

The table lists this clonotype with many counts. The chain joins TRBV28 to TRBJ1-2; D may be TRBD1 (6 bases). With 6 bases removed from V and 4 bases from J, the gap between germline ends came to 9 bases. Germline V CDR1 and CDR2: MDHEN, SYDVKM. This CDR3 is built from 12 residues. DNA of the CDR3: TGTGCCAGCAGCCGGACAGTCTATGGCTACACCTTC. Translated: CASSRTVYGYTF.

This clonotype was recorded at least ten times. The chain uses TRBV12-3 or TRBV12-4 and TRBJ2-5; 10 bases are a match to TRBD1. The V segment lost 5 bases and the J segment 4 bases; nucleotides outside the gene matches: 7. The CDR3 sequence is 15 residues long. The CDR3 DNA is TGTGCCAGCAGTCCCTGGGACAGGGGTGCAGAGACCCAGTACTTC. This gives the protein CASSPWDRGAETQYF.

The chain combines TRBV15 with TRBJ2-7, with D possibly called TRBD1 or TRBD2 (6 bases each). CDR3 length: 14 amino acids. The V and J ends lost 0 bases and 4 bases respectively, with 10 bases between them. CDR1 is LNHNV, CDR2 YYDKDF, per germline (reference sequence). The CDR3 is CATSREGGQYEQYV. The CDR3, as DNA: TGTGCCACCAGCAGAGAGGGGGGCCAGTACGAGCAGTACGTC.

This clonotype was seen only a few times. CDR3 sequence reads: CASSLVGGAPGELFF. The DNA of the CDR3 is TGTGCCAGCAGCTTAGTGGGGGGGGCCCCCGGGGAGCTGTTTTTT. V is TRBV7-2 and J is TRBJ2-2; tentative D call: TRBD2 (7 bases). V lost 1 base and J lost 6, with 12 bases in between. CDR1 is SGHTA and CDR2 is FQGNSA in the germline V gene. The CDR3 contains 15 residues.

The rearrangement joins TRBV5-6 to TRBJ2-3; a weak D match, TRBD2 (6 bases). V shed 2 bases and J shed 0 bases, with 19 bases lying between them. This CDR3 has 18 residues. CDR1 is SGHDT, CDR2 YYEEEE, per germline. As DNA, the CDR3 is TGTGCCAGCAGCTTTCAGGCGGGGCTACGAACTAGCACAGATACGCAGTATTTT. Protein sequence: CASSFQAGLRTSTDTQYF.

The gene calls are TRBV5-1 and TRBJ2-7; 7 bases are a match to TRBD2. J lost 5 bases, V lost 3 bases, and 11 bases had no gene match. Per the germline V gene, CDR1 is SGHRS and CDR2 is YFSETQ. CDR3 size: 15 residues. This chain's CDR3 is CASSSGGGPVNEQYF. CDR3 nucleotide sequence: TGCGCCAGCAGCTCGGGGGGAGGGCCCGTCAACGAGCAGTACTTC. Drawing the rest from reference TRBV5-1 and TRBJ2-7, the complete variable domain is KAGVTQTPRYLIKTRGQQVTLSCSPISGHRSVSWYQQTPGQGLQFLFEYFSETQRNKGNFPGRFSGRQFSNSRSEMNVSTLELGDSALYLCASSSGGGPVNEQYFGPGTRLTVT.

This clonotype was detected only a few times. This rearrangement joins TRBV4-3 to TRBJ1-1, with a weak D call TRBD1 (5 bases). Trimming shortened V by 6 bases and J by 1 base, and 9 bases separated the two germline ends. Germline V CDR1 and CDR2: LGHNA, YSLEER. This CDR3 comprises 13 residues. The CDR3 coding sequence is TGCGCCAGCAGGGAAGGGGCGAACACTGAAGCTTTCTTT. Translating it yields CASREGANTEAFF.

The J gene is TRBJ2-4, the V gene TRBV20-1; a weak D match, TRBD1 (6 bases). Germline V CDR1 and CDR2: DFQATT, SNEGSKA (reference sequence). The CDR3 length is 19 residues. V lost 0 bases, J lost 0 bases, and 21 bases lay in between. This chain's CDR3 is CSARDLRTAIKLAKNIQYF. In DNA form, the CDR3 reads TGCAGTGCTAGAGATCTTAGGACAGCGATAAAATTAGCCAAAAACATTCAGTACTTC.

J is TRBJ2-5 and V is TRBV7-8, with D unclear. Trimming took off 6 bases at V and 4 bases at J, with 6 bases between the two ends. The V gene's germline CDR1 is SGHVS and CDR2 FQNEAQ. This CDR3 has 11 residues. The DNA for the CDR3 is TGTGCCAGCAGTCCGATAGAGACCCAGTACTTC. This translates into CASSPIETQYF.

V usage is TRBV10-2 and J usage is TRBJ1-2; D remains ambiguous. The CDR3 spans 16 residues. Trimming cost V 3 bases and J 1 base, with 15 bases left between them. From germline, CDR1 is WSHSY and CDR2 SAAADI. The CDR3 bases are TGCGCCAGCAGTGAAAAGGGAAGTGTTATTAACTATGGCTACACCTTC. It specifies CASSEKGSVINYGYTF.